These 22 T cell receptor beta chains share one sample of origin, sequenced in a study of cytomegalovirus exposure and HLA in healthy donors. The PCR ran on 60 Vbeta and 13 Jbeta primers. The data were produced by immunoSEQ multiplex PCR, yet TCRdb's version contains in-frame clones alone and is incomplete. The table includes 150,000 to 200,000 clones, more than 70% detected once. The sequencing sample was made of PBMCs. Receptor source: a man aged 55 to 70 in good health and CMV-seronegative.

V usage is TRBV6-6 and J usage is TRBJ1-1, with 8 bases lining up with TRBD1. Germline CDR1 and CDR2: MNHNY and SVGAGI (reference sequence). The CDR3 is 15 amino acids. V lost 2 bases to trimming and J lost 6 bases; unmatched junction nucleotides: 8. CDR3 bases: TGTGCCAGCAGTTACCCCGGACAGGGTACCGCTGAAGCTTTCTTT. Amino acids: CASSYPGQGTAEAFF.

This clone came up a few times. The genes are TRBV5-4 and TRBJ1-1; no reliable D call. Trimming took 2 bases from V and 7 from J, leaving 9 bases between them. The CDR3 sequence is 12 residues long. The V gene's germline CDR1 is SGHNT and CDR2 YYREEE (reference sequence). CDR3 nucleotide sequence: TGTGCCAGCAGCTTCATTTCCATTGAAGCTTTCTTT. This codes for CASSFISIEAFF. The whole variable domain, filled in from reference TRBV5-4 and TRBJ1-1, reads ETGVTQSPTHLIKTRGQQVTLRCSSQSGHNTVSWYQQALGQGPQFIFQYYREEENGRGNFPPRFSGLQFPNYSSELNVNALELDDSALYLCASSFISIEAFFGQGTRLTVV.

This sequence joins TRBV19 and TRBJ1-2; 8 bases fit TRBD1. Germline CDR1 reads LNHDA; CDR2 reads SQIVND (reference sequence). This CDR3 spans 15 amino acids. After removal of 10 bases from V and 6 bases from J, the junction contained 16 bases not matched to a gene. DNA for the CDR3: TGTGCCACCACCATGGGCGACAGGGGATTAGATGGCTACACCTTC. Its protein is CATTMGDRGLDGYTF. Supplemented by reference TRBV19 and TRBJ1-2, the full variable domain reads DGGITQSPKYLFRKEGQNVTLSCEQNLNHDAMYWYRQDPGQGLRLIYYSQIVNDFQKGDIAEGYSVSREKKESFPLTVTSAQKNPTAFYLCATTMGDRGLDGYTFGSGTRLTVV.

This clone was seen a few times. DNA for the CDR3: TGTGCCACCAGCAGAGAATTAAACAGGATAGGTACCGGGGAGCTGTTTTTT. This translates into CATSRELNRIGTGELFF. The V call is TRBV15, the J call TRBJ2-2; D perhaps matches TRBD1 (5 bases). Germline-derived CDR1 and CDR2 are LNHNV and YYDKDF (reference sequence). With 0 bases removed from V and 5 bases from J, the gap between germline ends came to 16 bases. CDR3 size: 17 residues.

This clone was seen more than once but under ten times. The junction does not match germline at one end; this may be a read error. In nucleotides, the CDR3 is TGTTCCAGCAGCTGGGCCCCAGGACAGGGGCGGGAGACCCAGTACTTC. As protein: CSSSWAPGQGRETQYF. The V and J genes are TRBV7-9 and TRBJ2-5, with 9 bases matching TRBD1. The CDR3 has 16 amino acids. Germline loops: CDR1 SEHNR, CDR2 FQNEAQ (reference sequence).

V gene TRBV18 combines with J gene TRBJ1-4; 7 bases fit TRBD1. CDR3 length: 15 residues. Germline V lookup: CDR1 KGHSH, CDR2 LQKENI. V lost 5 bases, J lost 6 bases, and 9 bases stayed unmatched. CDR3 amino acids: CASSGGRDSYEKLFF. The CDR3 nucleotides read TGTGCCAGCTCAGGAGGCCGGGACAGTTATGAAAAACTGTTTTTT. Full variable domain (missing parts from reference TRBV18 and TRBJ1-4): NAGVMQNPRHLVRRRGQEARLRCSPMKGHSHVYWYRQLPEEGLKFMVYLQKENIIDESGMPKERFSAEFPKEGPSILRIQQVVRGDSAAYFCASSGGRDSYEKLFFGSGTQLSVL.

This chain uses TRBV11-3 with TRBJ1-5; possibly TRBD1 for D (5 bases). The ends were cut back, 1 base at V and 7 bases at J, with 14 bases in the middle. From germline, CDR1 is SGHNT and CDR2 YENEEA. The CDR3 is made up of 15 amino acids. The CDR3 region has the DNA TGTGCCAGCAGCTTAGGGCAGGGCCTAGGGCAGCCCCAGCATTTT. Translated, it gives CASSLGQGLGQPQHF. The entire variable domain, with the rest obtained from reference TRBV11-3 and TRBJ1-5, is as follows: EAGVVQSPRYKIIEKKQPVAFWCNPISGHNTLYWYLQNLGQGPELLIRYENEEAVDDSQLPKDRFSAERLKGVDSTLKIQPAELGDSAVYLCASSLGQGLGQPQHFGDGTRLSIL.

The rearrangement links TRBV12-5 to TRBJ1-1; 9 nucleotides agree with TRBD1. V was clipped by 0 bases and J by 3 bases; unmatched bases: 11. The CDR3 contains 18 residues. The germline CDR1 and CDR2 sequences are LGHNT and FRNRAP. The CDR3 coding sequence is TGTGCTAGTGGTTTGGTATTTAAACGGGACAGGGCGGACACTGAAGCTTTCTTT. This gives the protein CASGLVFKRDRADTEAFF. The full variable domain, its missing parts supplied by reference TRBV12-5 and TRBJ1-1, is DARVTQTPRHKVTEMGQEVTMRCQPILGHNTVFWYRQTMMQGLELLAYFRNRAPLDDSGMPKDRFSAEMPDATLATLKIQPSEPRDSAVYFCASGLVFKRDRADTEAFFGQGTRLTVV.

The table lists this clone with a few counts. This CDR3 is CASSFRIVEGPEQFF. CDR3 in DNA: TGTGCCAGCAGCTTTAGAATCGTCGAGGGTCCTGAGCAGTTCTTC. V is TRBV7-9 and J is TRBJ2-1, with a tentative D call TRBD2 (5 bases). The CDR3 has 15 residues. Looked up from germline, CDR1 is SEHNR and CDR2 is FQNEAQ (reference sequence). V was shortened by 3 bases and J by 9 bases, with 18 bases between the two germline ends.

This chain uses TRBV2 with TRBJ2-1; 11 nucleotides line up with TRBD1. Trimming took 7 bases from V and 0 from J; bases not matched to a gene: 2. This CDR3 contains 15 residues. From germline, CDR1 is SNHLY and CDR2 FYNNEI. The CDR3 reads CASMGTGGSYNEQFF. The DNA of the CDR3 is TGTGCCAGCATGGGGACAGGGGGCTCCTACAATGAGCAGTTCTTC.

This chain connects TRBV6-1 to TRBJ2-5; weak D call: TRBD2 (5 bases). V was cut by 8 bases and J by 4 bases, with 14 bases left in between. This CDR3 is 13 amino acids long. CDR1 MNHNS and CDR2 SASEGT come from the germline V gene. CDR3 bases: TGTGCCAGCGGCTTACTAGTTCTAGAGACCCAGTACTTC. It specifies CASGLLVLETQYF.

This chain links TRBV7-8 with TRBJ1-2; possible D gene TRBD1, 5 bases. CDR3 length equals 15 residues. The V end was cut by 1 base, the J end by 2 bases, with 11 bases between. CDR1 and CDR2 (germline): SGHVS, FQNEAQ. This CDR3 reads CASSLDGRQNYGYTF. As DNA, the CDR3 is TGTGCCAGCAGCTTAGATGGGCGACAGAACTATGGCTACACCTTC.

The chain links TRBV27 to TRBJ2-7; 7 bases are shared with TRBD1. With V trimmed by 5 bases and J by 3 bases, 7 bases remained unmatched. The CDR3 runs to 14 residues. Germline loops: CDR1 MNHEY, CDR2 SMNVEV (reference sequence). This CDR3 reads CASSPRQGIYEQYF. The CDR3 nucleotides read TGTGCCAGCAGTCCCAGACAGGGAATCTACGAGCAGTACTTC.

The J gene is TRBJ2-5, the V gene TRBV27; 9 positions match TRBD1. TRBJ2-7 explains the end of the DNA better; the J call may be wrong. The CDR3 runs to 14 residues. Germline V gene lookup returns CDR1 MNHEY and CDR2 SMNVEV (reference sequence). Here the CDR3 DNA reads TGTGCCAGCAGTACCGGGACAGGGTCGGGCGAGCAGTACTTC. It yields the protein CASSTGTGSGEQYF.

The chain combines TRBV7-9 with TRBJ2-7; 13 positions agree with TRBD2. Germline trimming cut 4 bases from V and 3 bases from J; bases unmatched to any gene: 9. There are 17 residues in the CDR3. Germline CDR1 reads SEHNR; CDR2 reads FQNEAQ (reference sequence). The chain's CDR3 is CASSSGTSGVPIYEQYF. The CDR3 DNA follows: TGTGCCAGCAGCTCCGGGACTAGCGGGGTACCTATCTACGAGCAGTACTTC. Full variable domain (outside the CDR3, taken from reference TRBV7-9 and TRBJ2-7): DTGVSQNPRHKITKRGQNVTFRCDPISEHNRLYWYRQTLGQGPEFLTYFQNEAQLEKSRLLSDRFSAERPKGSFSTLEIQRTEQGDSAMYLCASSSGTSGVPIYEQYFGPGTRLTVT.

As concerns this clone: The junction differs from germline at one of its ends, possibly a read error. The rearrangement uses TRBV7-9 and TRBJ2-3, with 8 bases that match TRBD2. This CDR3 comprises 16 residues. Looked up from germline, CDR1 is SEHNR and CDR2 is FQNEAQ (reference sequence). For the CDR3, the DNA is TGTTCCAGCAGCTATACCGGGACTAGGATTACAGATACGCAGTATTTT. Amino acid sequence: CSSSYTGTRITDTQYF.

This chain uses TRBV30 with TRBJ2-2; 8 nucleotides agree with TRBD2. The junction had 9 bases not matched to a gene; V was cut back by 2 bases and J by 4 bases. This CDR3 has 16 amino acids. Germline V lookup: CDR1 GTSNPN, CDR2 SVGIG (reference sequence). CDR3 DNA sequence: TGTGCCTGGAGTCCCCCTCCCGGGGGGGCCACCGGGGAGCTGTTTTTT. It yields the protein CAWSPPPGGATGELFF.

V usage is TRBV30 and J usage is TRBJ1-4; D might be TRBD1 (5 bases). The V end lost 3 bases, the J end lost 5 bases, and 25 bases lay between the germline ends. Germline CDR1 and CDR2: GTSNPN and SVGIG (reference sequence). CDR3 length: 18 residues. The CDR3 sequence is CAWSPRRGRAGQNEKLFF. The CDR3 DNA follows: TGTGCCTGGAGCCCGCGAAGGGGCAGGGCTGGGCAAAATGAAAAACTGTTTTTT.

The chain couples TRBV7-2 to TRBJ2-5, with D perhaps matching TRBD1 (5 bases). Germline CDR1 is SGHTA and CDR2 is FQGNSA. The V end lost 1 base, the J end lost 9 bases, and 15 bases lay between the germline ends. The CDR3 extends over 14 amino acids. CDR3 sequence: CASSLESQGVAQYF. The CDR3 DNA follows: TGTGCCAGCAGCTTAGAATCCCAGGGCGTAGCCCAGTACTTC.

The CDR3 here is CASSRLAGGNNEQFF. Written as DNA, the CDR3 is TGCGCCAGCAGCCGACTAGCGGGAGGGAATAATGAGCAGTTCTTC. The rearrangement uses TRBV4-1 and TRBJ2-1; 14 bases align to TRBD2. The V gene's germline CDR1 is MGHRA and CDR2 YSYEKL. The CDR3 covers 15 residues. V lost 4 bases, J lost 7 bases, and 3 bases stayed unmatched.

CDR3 DNA: TGTGCCAGCAGCTTGGTTCTAGCGGGGGGCACCGGGGAGCTGTTTTTT. Its translation: CASSLVLAGGTGELFF. V and J are TRBV5-4 and TRBJ2-2; the match to TRBD2 covers 11 bases. The J segment lost 4 bases and the V segment lost 0 bases, leaving 2 bases of the junction unmatched. There are 16 residues in the CDR3. Germline V gene data show CDR1 as SGHNT and CDR2 as YYREEE (reference sequence). Filled out from reference TRBV5-4 and TRBJ2-2, the complete variable domain reads ETGVTQSPTHLIKTRGQQVTLRCSSQSGHNTVSWYQQALGQGPQFIFQYYREEENGRGNFPPRFSGLQFPNYSSELNVNALELDDSALYLCASSLVLAGGTGELFFGEGSRLTVL.

V and J are TRBV7-9 and TRBJ2-7; 7 nucleotides agree with TRBD1. Germline-derived CDR1 and CDR2 are SEHNR and FQNEAQ (reference sequence). CDR3 length: 15 residues. Trimming took 5 bases from V and 7 from J; bases not matched to a gene: 14. DNA of the CDR3: TGTGCCAGCAGCATCAGAGGGACAGCCCGTGGGGAGCAGTACTTC. This sequence encodes CASSIRGTARGEQYF.